This TCR beta chain was recorded in a study of memory CD4+ T cells and cytomegalovirus serostatus. The overall study: Healthy Belgian adult donors included 9 or 10 CMV-positive and 20 to 30 CMV-negative people.

The sort gate was single viable CD3+CD4+CD8-CD45RO+ cells for memory CD4+ T cells. CMV serostatus came from serum IgG against pp150, pp28, p38, p52. Original analysis: Out-of-frame sequences were removed, leaving 2 million to 2.5 million distinct TCRbeta sequences. The repertoire was sequenced with immunoSEQ multiplex PCR; TCRdb's copy has only in-frame clones and lacks some. V and J calls and clone size come straight from that table; D and trimming were deduced from the DNA. The sample includes about 48,000 clones, around 80% of them seen just once. Study results and caveats: About 40% of the roughly 150 known CMV-associated TCRbeta sequences appeared in CD4+ memory.

The ends were cut back, 5 bases at V and 12 bases at J, with 13 bases in the middle. CDR1 and CDR2 (germline): SEHNR, FQNEAQ (reference sequence). The CDR3 is made up of 11 amino acids. Of note for this clone: Its target is unknown.

V gene TRBV7-9 combines with J gene TRBJ1-2; D not certain. The sequenced sample was memory CD4+ T cells from blood. The clonotype comes from an adult in good health and CMV-seronegative. The CDR3 DNA reads TGTGCCAGCAGCACATCGGGCCCGAACACCTTC. This translates into CASSTSGPNTF.